The source of this T cell receptor (beta chain) is a study of cytomegalovirus exposure and HLA in healthy donors. Study findings and constraints: The tendency of first-cohort TCR clusters to co-occur in the roughly 120 validation repertoires was the finding of a later analysis. The study put under 200 TCR beta chains on its list as cytomegalovirus-associated.

CDR1 is MNHEY, CDR2 SVGAGI, per germline. Deletions cut 2 bases from V and 4 bases from J, with 14 bases between. This CDR3 is 15 amino acids long. Notes on this clone: What it recognizes is unknown.

Sequenced by immunoSEQ multiplex PCR; TCRdb stores in-frame clones only, minus some. The sample consists of some 210,000 clones, around 87% of them appearing once. This clonotype was obtained from a woman aged 18-30 years in good health and CMV-seropositive. V and J are TRBV6-5 and TRBJ1-2; D remains ambiguous. The material sequenced was PBMCs. The CDR3 sequence is CASSYSASTSYGYTF. DNA for the CDR3: TGTGCCAGCAGTTACAGTGCCAGTACTAGCTATGGCTACACCTTC.